This T cell receptor (beta chain) was documented in a study of cytomegalovirus exposure and HLA in healthy donors. Turning to the study itself: In terms of ancestry, the Caucasian-associated cluster contained 80% to 90% of the roughly 400 genotyped donors.

Primers for the PCR totalled 60 Vbeta and 13 Jbeta. Clones were sequenced by immunoSEQ multiplex PCR, and TCRdb holds only the in-frame ones, with some missing. This sample has tens of thousands of clones, with 70% found just once. Concerning this clone: Its target is not known.

This CDR3 contains 16 residues. Losses at the gene ends were 2 bases for V and 4 bases for J; bases not matched to a gene: 5. Germline values: CDR1 SGHTA, CDR2 FQGNSA. Though probably carrying unrecorded immune exposures, donors were nominally healthy at sampling. Notes on the study in general: As a later analysis revealed, most CMV-associated TCR beta chains appeared HLA-restricted.

The sequenced sample consisted of PBMCs. This chain joins TRBV7-2 and TRBJ2-3, with 11 bases identical to TRBD2. This TCR came from a woman aged 55 to 70 in good health and CMV-seropositive. This CDR3 is CASSLSLAGGSDTQYF. The CDR3 DNA sequence: TGTGCCAGCAGCTTATCCCTAGCGGGGGGTTCAGATACGCAGTATTTT.